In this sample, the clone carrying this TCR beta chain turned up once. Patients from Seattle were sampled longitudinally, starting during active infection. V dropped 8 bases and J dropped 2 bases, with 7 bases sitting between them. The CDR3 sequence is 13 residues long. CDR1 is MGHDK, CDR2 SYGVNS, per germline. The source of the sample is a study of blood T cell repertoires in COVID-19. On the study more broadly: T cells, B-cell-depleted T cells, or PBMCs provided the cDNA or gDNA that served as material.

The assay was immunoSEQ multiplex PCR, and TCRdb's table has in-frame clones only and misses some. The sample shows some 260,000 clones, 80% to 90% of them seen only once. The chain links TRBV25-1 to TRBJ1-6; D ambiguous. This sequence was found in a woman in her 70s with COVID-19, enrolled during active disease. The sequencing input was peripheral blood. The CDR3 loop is CASGGTYNSPLHF. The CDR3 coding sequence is TGTGCCAGCGGCGGGACCTATAATTCACCCCTCCACTTT.